These T cell receptor beta chains were read from a single sample in a study of cytomegalovirus exposure and HLA in healthy donors. Repertoires were generated with immunoSEQ multiplex PCR, while TCRdb's copy carries only in-frame clones and drops some. The sample contains 55,000 to 70,000 clones, roughly 94% of which appear only once. The specimen sequenced was PBMCs. These receptors came from a man aged 18-30 years in good health and CMV-seronegative. Each CDR3 is given with its conserved first and last residue. A D gene is named only where the DNA matches it firmly. For some rows the clone size is stated as once, few or many, or as a class when expanded; others skip it.

.	TRBV5-1	TRBJ2-3	TRBD2	TGCGCCAGCAGCCCAATAGCGGGATCCTCAGATACGCAGTATTTT	CASSPIAGSSDTQYF
.	TRBV28	TRBJ2-7	.	TGTGCCAGCAGTTTACGAACAGGGGGGGCCTACGAGCAGTACTTC	CASSLRTGGAYEQYF
.	TRBV23-1	TRBJ2-5	TRBD1	TGCGCCAGCTCACGATCGGGATCGCGGGACAGGTCGGAGACCCAGTACTTC	CASSRSGSRDRSETQYF
once	TRBV13	TRBJ1-2	.	TGTGCCAGCAGCCTCGGTCAGGGGTTCGAAGGCTACACCTTC	CASSLGQGFEGYTF
few	TRBV29-1	TRBJ2-3	TRBD2	TGCAGCGTTGCTAAGGGACTAGCGGGAGGCGATACGCAGTATTTT	CSVAKGLAGGDTQYF
.	TRBV6-1	TRBJ2-2	.	TGTGCCAGCAGTGAAGGAGTTACGGGGGAGCTGTTTTTT	CASSEGVTGELFF
.	TRBV28	TRBJ1-5	.	TGTGCCAGCAGTCACCCGACAGGAGGCCAGCCCCAGCATTTT	CASSHPTGGQPQHF
.	TRBV6-5	TRBJ2-7	TRBD1	TGTGCCAGCAGTCAATCCGGGACAGGCGAGCAGTACTTC	CASSQSGTGEQYF
.	TRBV4-1	TRBJ2-1	TRBD2	TGCGCCAGCAGCCAAGAGAGTCTAGCGGGAGTTGGTGAGCAGTTCTTC	CASSQESLAGVGEQFF
.	TRBV5-1	TRBJ2-1	.	TGCGCCAGCAGCGAGGAGGGGTTCTACAATGAGCAGTTCTTC	CASSEEGFYNEQFF
few	TRBV7-6	TRBJ2-7	.	TGTGCCAGCAGCTTGGACTACCAATACGAGCAGTACTTC	CASSLDYQYEQYF
.	TRBV7-2	TRBJ2-3	.	TGTGCCAGCAGCTTTGGGCAGGGCGGAGATACGCAGTATTTT	CASSFGQGGDTQYF
.	TRBV28	TRBJ1-5	.	TGTGCCAGCAGGCCCTCGGGTTATAGCAATCAGCCCCAGCATTTT	CASRPSGYSNQPQHF
.	TRBV18	TRBJ1-2	TRBD1	TGTGCCAGCTCACCGGGACAGGGAAACTATGGCTACACCTTC	CASSPGQGNYGYTF
.	TRBV15	TRBJ1-3	.	TGTGCCACCACTTCGGGAGGTCTAAGCTCTGGAAACACCATATATTTT	CATTSGGLSSGNTIYF
.	TRBV19	TRBJ2-7	.	TGTGCCAGTAGTATACATTCGGGGAAGCAGGTCTACGAGCAGTACTTC	CASSIHSGKQVYEQYF
.	TRBV6-5	TRBJ1-5	.	TGTGCCAGCAGCCACGGACGAGGGAATCAGCCCCAGCATTTT	CASSHGRGNQPQHF
.	TRBV7-2	TRBJ2-3	TRBD1	TGTGCCAGCAGCGTAGGGACAGGGGCGACAGATACGCAGTATTTT	CASSVGTGATDTQYF
.	TRBV9	TRBJ1-1	.	TGTGCCAGCAGCGAAAAGACCCGGGGCACTGAAGCTTTCTTT	CASSEKTRGTEAFF
.	TRBV21-1	TRBJ2-6	.	TGTGCCAGCAGCAAAGAGTACCCCCTAGCGGGAGGTGCTGGGGCCAACGTCCTGACTTTC	CASSKEYPLAGGAGANVLTF
.	TRBV14	TRBJ1-3	.	TGTGCCAGCAGCCAAGATATCTCTGGAAACACCATATATTTT	CASSQDISGNTIYF
.	TRBV19	TRBJ2-3	TRBD2	TGTGCCGCGGGGGAACTTAGCACAGATACGCAGTATTTT	CAAGELSTDTQYF
.	TRBV7-6	TRBJ1-2	.	TGTGCCAGCAGCCCCTGGACGGGGGGCGACGGCTACACCTTC	CASSPWTGGDGYTF
.	TRBV5-1	TRBJ2-7	TRBD1	TGCGCCAGCAGCGCTGGGACAGGGAACGTGTACGAGCAGTACTTC	CASSAGTGNVYEQYF
.	TRBV7-9	TRBJ1-1	.	TGTGCCAGCAGCCGGACAGAGGGGAAAGCTTTCTTT	CASSRTEGKAFF
.	TRBV29-1	TRBJ2-2	.	TGCAGCGTTGAAGGGCCCGGGGAGCTGTTTTTT	CSVEGPGELFF
.	TRBV7-7	TRBJ2-7	.	TGTGCCAGCAGCTTAGAAAGGGGCGAGCAGTACTTC	CASSLERGEQYF
once	TRBV11-1	TRBJ2-7	.	TGTGCCAGCAGCTCGACAGGCTACGAGCAGTACTTC	CASSSTGYEQYF
.	TRBV10-1	TRBJ2-2	.	TGCGCCAGCAGTGTTTCGGGGAAGAAAGTGGACGGGGAGCTGTTTTTT	CASSVSGKKVDGELFF
.	TRBV10-3	TRBJ2-1	TRBD2	TGTGCCATCTCCGAGCGGGAGCGGGTCAATGAGCAGTTCTTC	CAISERERVNEQFF
.	TRBV25-1	TRBJ2-5	TRBD1	TGTGCCAGCAGTCGTACGACAGGGCGAGAGACCCAGTACTTC	CASSRTTGRETQYF
.	TRBV5-1	TRBJ2-1	TRBD2	TGCGCCAGCACCTACGACATGGCGGGAGCAGGTAATGAGCAGTTCTTC	CASTYDMAGAGNEQFF
once	TRBV19	TRBJ1-5	.	TGTGCCAGTAGTATAATGGAGGGTACGGTGATAGGCAATCAGCCCCAGCATTTT	CASSIMEGTVIGNQPQHF
.	TRBV6-1	TRBJ1-5	.	TGTGCCAGCAGTGAAGACAGGGCAGACCAGCCCCAGCATTTT	CASSEDRADQPQHF
.	TRBV7-2	TRBJ2-5	TRBD2	TGTGCCAGCAGCACGCCGGGAGGACAAGAGACCCAGTACTTC	CASSTPGGQETQYF
.	TRBV5-6	TRBJ1-2	TRBD1	TGTGCCAGCAGCTTGGCCGCCGGGACAGGGGGCGCTGCCTATGGCTACACCTTC	CASSLAAGTGGAAYGYTF
.	TRBV19	TRBJ2-1	.	TGTGCCAGTGCGGGTAGCTCCTACAATGAGCAGTTCTTC	CASAGSSYNEQFF
.	TRBV5-1	TRBJ2-2	TRBD1	TGCGCCAGCAGCTCCGAAGGACAGGTCACCGGGGAGCTGTTTTTT	CASSSEGQVTGELFF
.	TRBV30	TRBJ2-7	TRBD2	TGTGCCTGGACCGCGGGAGGGTTCGAGCAGTACTTC	CAWTAGGFEQYF
.	TRBV28	TRBJ2-1	.	TGTGCCAGCGTACTCTCAGGTGGGAATGAGCAGTTCTTC	CASVLSGGNEQFF
.	TRBV5-1	TRBJ2-5	TRBD1	TGCGCCAGCAGCCTGACAGGGGAAGAGACCCAGTACTTC	CASSLTGEETQYF
.	TRBV7-2	TRBJ2-7	.	TGTGCCAGCAGCCATAGCGGGACAGAAACCTACGAGCAGTACTTC	CASSHSGTETYEQYF
.	TRBV5-8	TRBJ2-2	.	TGTGCCAGCAGCCCGACCGGGGTCGGGGAGCTGTTTTTT	CASSPTGVGELFF
.	TRBV11-3	TRBJ2-2	TRBD1	TGTGCCAGCAGCCCCCGACAGGGTGTTTTATCCACCGGGGAGCTGTTTTTT	CASSPRQGVLSTGELFF
.	TRBV19	TRBJ1-5	.	TGTGCCAGTAGCCTCCCACAGTTTAGCAATCAGCCCCAGCATTTT	CASSLPQFSNQPQHF
.	TRBV28	TRBJ2-3	.	TGTGCCAGTACCCAGCGGGCTAGCGATACGCAGTATTTT	CASTQRASDTQYF
.	TRBV5-1	TRBJ2-1	TRBD1	TGCGCCAGCAGCTTGGCCTACGACAGGGACCATGAGCAGTTCTTC	CASSLAYDRDHEQFF
.	TRBV19	TRBJ1-2	.	TGTGCCAGTAGTATAATGGTCGGAGCTAACTATGGCTACACCTTC	CASSIMVGANYGYTF
.	TRBV5-1	TRBJ2-5	TRBD1	TGCGCCACCCGAACCGGGACAGGGGAAGGAGAGACCCAGTACTTC	CATRTGTGEGETQYF
.	TRBV5-6	TRBJ2-6	.	TGTGCCAGCAGCTTGTGGGCGGGCTCTGGGGCCAACGTCCTGACTTTC	CASSLWAGSGANVLTF
.	TRBV10-1	TRBJ1-3	TRBD1	TGCGCCAGCAGCATTTTTACAGGGGCTGGAAACACCATATATTTT	CASSIFTGAGNTIYF
.	TRBV14	TRBJ2-5	.	TGTGCCAGCAGCCAAATAGACTTAGAGACCCAGTACTTC	CASSQIDLETQYF